This is a list of T cell receptor beta chains from one sample in a study of CD8+CD57+ T cells in acquired aplastic anemia. One entry per CDR3 protein, called by TCRdb with MiXCR from the reads. This table holds 200,000 to 250,000 distinct CDR3 sequences, 65% found once. The sequencing sample was made of sorted CD4+, CD8+, or CD8+CD57+ T cells (not recorded which) from PBMCs. These receptors all stem from a human donor with aplastic anemia. Each CDR3 is given with its conserved first and last residue. A D gene is named only where the DNA matches it firmly. Size tells how often a clone was seen (once, few, many) or the class of an expanded clone, and some rows leave it out.

>TRBV7-9|.|TRBJ2-7|.
CASSDPASPYEQYF
TGTGCCAGCAGCGACCCAGCTAGCCCGTACGAGCAGTACTTC
>TRBV15|TRBD2|TRBJ2-3|.
CATSRDRRGGNTDTQYF
TGTGCCACCAGCAGAGATCGGCGCGGGGGGAACACAGATACGCAGTATTTT
>TRBV7-2|TRBD1|TRBJ2-1|.
CASSYGTGEQFF
TGTGCCAGCAGCTACGGGACAGGTGAGCAGTTCTTC
>TRBV15|TRBD2|TRBJ2-1|.
CATSRGSGADEQFF
TGTGCCACCAGCAGAGGTAGCGGGGCGGATGAGCAGTTCTTC
>TRBV29-1|TRBD1|TRBJ2-1|.
CSVVVGQGAPNEQFF
TGCAGCGTCGTCGTAGGACAGGGGGCACCAAATGAGCAGTTCTTC
>TRBV6-6|.|TRBJ1-4|.
CASSYLMATNEKLFF
TGTGCCAGCAGTTACCTCATGGCAACTAATGAAAAACTGTTTTTT
>TRBV6-2/TRBV6-3|TRBD1|TRBJ2-7|few
CASSLGDSSYEQYF
TGTGCCAGCAGTTTGGGGGACAGCTCCTACGAGCAGTACTTC
>TRBV25-1|TRBD1|TRBJ1-1|.
CASRRTMTGKNTEAFF
TGTGCCAGCAGACGAACCATGACAGGGAAGAACACTGAAGCTTTCTTT
>TRBV7-2|.|TRBJ2-7|.
CASSYVREQYF
TGTGCCAGCAGCTACGTCCGGGAGCAGTACTTC
>TRBV15|.|TRBJ1-1|.
CATSRDVGYEAFF
TGTGCCACCAGCAGAGACGTCGGGTATGAAGCTTTCTTT
>TRBV7-9|.|TRBJ1-1|few
CASSPGHQNTEAFF
TGTGCCAGCAGTCCTGGCCATCAGAACACTGAAGCTTTCTTT
>TRBV7-9|.|TRBJ1-6|few
CASSNESSPLHF
TGTGCCAGCAGCAACGAGAGCTCACCCCTCCACTTT
>TRBV2|.|TRBJ2-1|.
CASSLGRLGGNEQFF
TGTGCCAGCAGTTTGGGACGGCTGGGGGGCAATGAGCAGTTCTTC
>TRBV7-9|TRBD2|TRBJ2-7|.
CASSLVGGNYEQYF
TGTGCCAGCAGCTTAGTGGGAGGGAACTACGAGCAGTACTTC
>TRBV20-1|.|TRBJ2-7|few
CSAHRTGAYEQYF
TGCAGTGCTCACCGGACTGGGGCCTACGAGCAGTACTTC
>TRBV7-9|.|TRBJ2-2|.
CASSHAPRENTGELFF
TGTGCCAGCAGCCACGCTCCACGGGAGAACACCGGGGAGCTGTTTTTT
>TRBV7-9|.|TRBJ2-5|.
CASSLVPGDGTQYF
TGTGCCAGCAGCTTAGTCCCAGGGGACGGGACCCAGTACTTC
>TRBV29-1|.|TRBJ2-1|.
CSVGSENEQFF
TGCAGCGTTGGGTCGGAGAATGAGCAGTTCTTC